The source of this T cell receptor (beta chain) is a study of response to subunit inactivated influenza vaccine. This clonotype has a count of ten or more. TCRdb independently ran MiXCR on the RT-PCR reads; one entry per CDR3 protein. The sample lists a few hundred thousand distinct CDR3 sequences; 10% to 15% were seen once. This CDR3 contains 16 residues. Germline CDR1 MNHEY, CDR2 SVGAGI. V lost 2 bases, J lost 1 base, and 11 bases lay in between. The chain is built from TRBV6-5 and TRBJ2-2; D remains ambiguous. Material: non-naive T cells sorted from PBMCs, obtained 14 to 15 days before vaccination. The receptor was isolated from a man aged 50 to 60 who received an inactivated influenza vaccine. The CDR3 here is CASSYLVKGNTGELFF. CDR3 nucleotides: TGTGCCAGCAGTTACCTGGTGAAGGGGAACACCGGGGAGCTGTTTTTT.